The 2 T cell receptor beta chains reported below all come from one sample, sequenced in a study of Graves' ophthalmopathy and Graves' hyperthyroidism. The sequenced template was RNA, covering the TCR beta CDR3 region. An opening RT-PCR round employed HTBI primers and preceded a second-round multiplex PCR. TCRdb itself ran the multiplex PCR reads through MiXCR, one entry per CDR3 protein. The table lists about half a million distinct CDR3 sequences, roughly 14% of them singletons. The sample was blood. The receptors derive from a woman aged 30 to 39 with Graves' ophthalmopathy.

Many counts were recorded for this clonotype. The rearrangement links TRBV15 to TRBJ1-5; no firm D call. Germline V gene sequence: CDR1 LNHNV, CDR2 YYDKDF (reference sequence). The germline V and J ends were trimmed by 5 bases and 7 bases, with 15 bases remaining between them. The length of the CDR3 is 14 residues. CDR3 in amino acids: CATSPGWGDQPQHF. In nucleotides, the CDR3 is TGTGCCACCAGCCCCGGATGGGGTGACCAGCCCCAGCATTTT.

This clonotype was counted many times. This sequence joins TRBV28 and TRBJ1-1; 8 positions match TRBD1. CDR3 length: 13 residues. V dropped 10 bases and J dropped 8; count of bases not matched to a gene: 12. CDR1 MDHEN and CDR2 SYDVKM come from the germline V gene. The CDR3 sequence is CATGQGAPTEAFF. The CDR3 DNA sequence: TGTGCCACGGGCCAGGGGGCTCCGACGGAAGCTTTCTTT. Combining the CDR3 with reference TRBV28 and TRBJ1-1 gives the whole variable domain DVKVTQSSRYLVKRTGEKVFLECVQDMDHENMFWYRQDPGLGLRLIYFSYDVKMKEKGDIPEGYSVSREKKERFSLILESASTNQTSMYLCATGQGAPTEAFFGQGTRLTVV.